The 17 T cell receptor beta chains given below trace back to one sample, sequenced in a study of beta chain features in type 1 diabetes. Overall study findings and caveats: TCRB CDR3 length was moderately but significantly reduced in all four CD4+ subsets of Type 1 diabetes patients.

These TCRs' antigens remain unknown. The authors reverse transcribed all of the isolated RNA, so sequencing captured expressed TCRB transcripts. Measured with immunoSEQ multiplex PCR; TCRdb has only the in-frame clones, and not every one. The sample consists of some 170,000 clones, roughly 63% of them appearing once. The specimen sequenced was naive CD4+ T cells from blood. The receptors stem from a man aged 25 to 40 with type 1 diabetes.

V usage is TRBV10-3 and J usage is TRBJ2-7; D possibly corresponds to TRBD2 (6 bases). CDR3 size: 14 residues. Trimming shortened V by 3 bases and J by 3 bases, and 12 bases separated the two germline ends. Germline assignment: CDR1 ENHRY and CDR2 SYGVKD. The DNA of the CDR3 is TGTGCCATCAGTGACGGGGACTCCTTCTACGAGCAGTACTTC. It codes for CAISDGDSFYEQYF.

The chain is built from TRBV7-2 and TRBJ1-2, with 12 bases matching TRBD1. In germline, CDR1 is SGHTA, CDR2 FQGNSA. The V segment lost 3 bases and the J segment 8 bases; nucleotides outside the gene matches: 7. This CDR3 region has 15 residues. CDR3 in amino acids: CASSLGQGAHIGYTF. The CDR3 DNA reads TGTGCCAGCAGCTTGGGACAGGGGGCGCATATAGGCTACACCTTC.

Concerning this clone itself: This sample also contains other DNA sequences that code for the same CDR3. The J gene is TRBJ2-3, the V gene TRBV30; D is ambiguous. The V end was cut by 3 bases, the J end by 2 bases, with 3 bases between. Germline CDR1 reads GTSNPN; CDR2 reads SVGIG (reference sequence). This CDR3 is built from 11 residues. For the CDR3, the DNA is TGTGCCTGGAGGACCACAGATACGCAGTATTTT. Protein sequence: CAWRTTDTQYF.

The chain uses TRBV4-3 and TRBJ2-7; 9 bases match TRBD1. The CDR3 sequence is 15 residues long. Germline V CDR1 and CDR2: LGHNA, YSLEER. The V segment lost 3 bases and the J segment 4 bases; nucleotides outside the gene matches: 7. CDR3 nucleotide sequence: TGCGCCAGCAGCCATACCGGGACAGGGAATTACGAGCAGTACTTC. This encodes CASSHTGTGNYEQYF.

Comments on this clone: At the DNA level, this CDR3 is encoded by other sequences in the same sample as well. This sequence joins TRBV29-1 and TRBJ1-1; D not certain. V dropped 4 bases and J dropped 2 bases, with 8 bases sitting between them. CDR1 and CDR2 (germline): SQVTM, ANQGSEA. The CDR3 covers 12 residues. The CDR3 loop reads CSVGTGNTEAFF. CDR3 bases: TGCAGCGTTGGAACCGGTAACACTGAAGCTTTCTTT.

This chain joins TRBV7-2 and TRBJ2-1; possibly TRBD1 for D (6 bases). The V and J ends lost 5 bases and 7 bases respectively, with 15 bases between them. The CDR3 is 14 residues long. In germline, CDR1 is SGHTA, CDR2 FQGNSA. CDR3 in amino acids: CASSPNTGRNEQFF. The CDR3 DNA is TGTGCCAGCAGCCCGAATACAGGGCGGAATGAGCAGTTCTTC.

The rearrangement links TRBV7-2 to TRBJ2-5, with D possibly matching TRBD1 (5 bases). V was cut by 6 bases and J by 1 base, with 9 bases left in between. Germline V gives CDR1 SGHTA, CDR2 FQGNSA. The CDR3 contains 13 residues. The CDR3 here is CASSGAFQETQYF. The CDR3 DNA sequence: TGTGCCAGCAGTGGGGCCTTCCAAGAGACCCAGTACTTC.

The chain recombines TRBV29-1 with TRBJ1-2, with D tentatively TRBD1 (5 bases). V lost 5 bases and J 8 bases, leaving 24 bases between the germline ends. The germline CDR1 and CDR2 sequences are SQVTM and ANQGSEA. This CDR3 has 15 amino acids. CDR3 in amino acids: CSVKVLTGWAFGYTF. CDR3 nucleotide sequence: TGCAGCGTTAAAGTTTTAACAGGATGGGCTTTCGGCTACACCTTC.

CDR3 loop: CASSRGGWYQETQYF. The CDR3, as DNA: TGTGCCAGCAGTCGAGGCGGATGGTACCAAGAGACCCAGTACTTC. The rearrangement links TRBV7-2 to TRBJ2-5, with unresolved D. The V gene's germline CDR1 is SGHTA and CDR2 FQGNSA. V lost 6 bases, J lost 0 bases, and 14 bases lay in between. The CDR3 runs 15 residues.

The chain couples TRBV7-2 to TRBJ2-7, with TRBD1 matching over 8 bases. This CDR3 has 14 residues. The germline gives CDR1 SGHTA, CDR2 FQGNSA. V gave up 3 bases and J gave up 0 bases; unmatched junction bases: 1. The CDR3 is CASSLDRVSYEQYF. CDR3 nucleotide sequence: TGTGCCAGCAGCTTGGACAGGGTCTCCTACGAGCAGTACTTC.

A word on this clone: The sample has other DNA sequences that encode this CDR3 too. The chain joins TRBV29-1 to TRBJ1-1, with 7 positions matching TRBD1. V was clipped by 1 base and J by 4 bases; unmatched bases: 3. In germline, CDR1 is SQVTM, CDR2 ANQGSEA. This CDR3 contains 13 residues. The CDR3 loop reads CSVEVAGGTEAFF. The CDR3 region has the DNA TGCAGCGTTGAAGTGGCAGGGGGCACTGAAGCTTTCTTT.

V is TRBV9 and J is TRBJ2-1; D remains ambiguous. The CDR3 loop spans 17 amino acids. Germline-derived CDR1 and CDR2 are SGDLS and YYNGEE. Trimming cost V 0 bases and J 7 bases, with 20 bases left between them. The CDR3 bases are TGTGCCAGCAGCGTAGCTACGTTCTCAACCCCAGTGAATGAGCAGTTCTTC. Protein product: CASSVATFSTPVNEQFF.

The chain combines TRBV15 with TRBJ2-2; D perhaps matches TRBD1 (5 bases). V lost 0 bases, J lost 6 bases, and 8 bases lay in between. There are 14 residues in the CDR3. Germline CDR1 LNHNV, CDR2 YYDKDF (reference sequence). The CDR3, as DNA: TGTGCCACCAGCAGAGATGCAGGGTCCGGGGAGCTGTTTTTT. Its translation is CATSRDAGSGELFF.

In its sample, this clone was seen once. The chain combines TRBV10-3 with TRBJ2-1; D call uncertain. Germline CDR1 is ENHRY and CDR2 is SYGVKD. The CDR3 is 12 residues long. Trimming removed 2 bases at V and 9 bases at J, with 8 bases between. CDR3: CAISEHLSEQFF. The CDR3 DNA reads TGTGCCATCAGTGAGCATCTTAGTGAGCAGTTCTTC.

Comments on this clone: The same CDR3 also results from other DNA sequences found in this sample. This chain links TRBV29-1 with TRBJ2-5; D is perhaps TRBD1 (6 bases). The ends were cut back, 4 bases at V and 2 bases at J, with 8 bases in the middle. The length of the CDR3 is 12 residues. Germline V gene sequence: CDR1 SQVTM, CDR2 ANQGSEA. The DNA of the CDR3 is TGCAGCGTTGGGGGGCGGCAAGAGACCCAGTACTTC. It yields the protein CSVGGRQETQYF.

The chain is built from TRBV25-1 and TRBJ2-7; weak D call: TRBD1 (6 bases). V lost 0 bases and J 0 bases, leaving 12 bases between the germline ends. Germline V gene data show CDR1 as MGHDK and CDR2 as SYGVNS. The CDR3 loop spans 16 amino acids. The CDR3 sequence: CASSEYQGTLSYEQYF. CDR3 coding DNA: TGTGCCAGCAGTGAATATCAGGGGACCCTCTCCTACGAGCAGTACTTC.

The chain joins TRBV15 to TRBJ2-1; D is possibly TRBD2 (5 bases). There are 14 residues in the CDR3. Germline V CDR1 and CDR2: LNHNV, YYDKDF (reference sequence). V gave up 2 bases and J gave up 8 bases, with 13 bases separating them. The CDR3 protein is CATSRLLGSDEQFF. CDR3 sequence (DNA): TGTGCCACCAGCAGATTACTAGGCAGCGATGAGCAGTTCTTC.